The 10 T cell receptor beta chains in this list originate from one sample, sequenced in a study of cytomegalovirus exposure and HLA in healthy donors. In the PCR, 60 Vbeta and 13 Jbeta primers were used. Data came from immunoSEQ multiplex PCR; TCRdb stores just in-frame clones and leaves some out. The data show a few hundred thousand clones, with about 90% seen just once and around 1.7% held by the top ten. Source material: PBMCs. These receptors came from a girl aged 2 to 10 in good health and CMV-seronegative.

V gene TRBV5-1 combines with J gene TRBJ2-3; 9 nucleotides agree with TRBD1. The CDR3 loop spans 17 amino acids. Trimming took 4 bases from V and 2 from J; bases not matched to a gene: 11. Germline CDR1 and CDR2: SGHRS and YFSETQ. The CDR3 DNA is TGCGCCAGCAGCCGGGGACAGGGACTCCCTATCACAGATACGCAGTATTTT. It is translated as CASSRGQGLPITDTQYF.

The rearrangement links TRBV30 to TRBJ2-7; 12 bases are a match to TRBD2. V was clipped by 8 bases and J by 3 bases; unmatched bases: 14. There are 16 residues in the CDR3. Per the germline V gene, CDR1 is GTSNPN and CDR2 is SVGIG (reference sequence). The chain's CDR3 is CALHRASGGGSYEQYF. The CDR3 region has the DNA TGTGCCCTACACCGGGCTAGCGGGGGGGGTAGCTACGAGCAGTACTTC.

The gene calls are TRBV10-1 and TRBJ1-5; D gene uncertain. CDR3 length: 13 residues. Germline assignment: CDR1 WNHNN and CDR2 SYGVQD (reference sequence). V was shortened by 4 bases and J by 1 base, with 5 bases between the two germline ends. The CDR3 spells CASSVASNQPQHF. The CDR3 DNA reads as TGCGCCAGCAGTGTAGCCAGCAATCAGCCCCAGCATTTT.

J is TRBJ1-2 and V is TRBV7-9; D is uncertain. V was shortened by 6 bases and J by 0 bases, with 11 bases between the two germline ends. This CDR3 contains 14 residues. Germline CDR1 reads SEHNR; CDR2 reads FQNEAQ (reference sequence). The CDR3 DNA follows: TGTGCCAGCAGACCGACACAAGCTAACTATGGCTACACCTTC. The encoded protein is CASRPTQANYGYTF.

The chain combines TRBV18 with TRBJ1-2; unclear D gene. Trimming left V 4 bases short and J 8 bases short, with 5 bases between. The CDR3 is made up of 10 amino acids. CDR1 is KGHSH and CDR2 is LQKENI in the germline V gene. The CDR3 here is CASSLEGYTF. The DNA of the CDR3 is TGTGCCAGCTCACTAGAAGGCTACACCTTC.

In DNA, the CDR3 is TGTGCCAGCAGCCTCCCTGGGACAGGCCAAGAGACCCAGTACTTC. This codes for CASSLPGTGQETQYF. The chain is built from TRBV7-9 and TRBJ2-5; 8 bases line up with TRBD1. The V segment lost 5 bases and the J segment 1 base; nucleotides outside the gene matches: 6. CDR1 is SEHNR, CDR2 FQNEAQ, per germline (reference sequence). The CDR3 has 15 residues.

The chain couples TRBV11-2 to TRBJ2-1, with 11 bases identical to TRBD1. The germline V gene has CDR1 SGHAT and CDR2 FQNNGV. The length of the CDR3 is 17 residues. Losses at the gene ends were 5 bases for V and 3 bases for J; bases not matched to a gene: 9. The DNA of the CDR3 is TGTGCCAGCAGCAGAATCCGGGACAGGGGGAACTACAATGAGCAGTTCTTC. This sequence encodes CASSRIRDRGNYNEQFF.

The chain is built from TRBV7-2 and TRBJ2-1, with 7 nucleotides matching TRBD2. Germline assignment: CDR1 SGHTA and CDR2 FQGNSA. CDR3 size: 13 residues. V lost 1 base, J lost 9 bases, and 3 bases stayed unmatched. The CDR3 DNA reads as TGTGCCAGCAGCTTAGGCGGGAGTAGTGAGCAGTTCTTC. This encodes CASSLGGSSEQFF.

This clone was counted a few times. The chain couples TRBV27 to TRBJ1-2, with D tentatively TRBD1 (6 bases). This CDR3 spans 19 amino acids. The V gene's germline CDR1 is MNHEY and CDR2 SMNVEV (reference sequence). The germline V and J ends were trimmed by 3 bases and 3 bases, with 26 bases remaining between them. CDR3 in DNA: TGTGCCAGCAGTTTTTTGTCTGTAGTGGGGGACAAATCACACTATGGCTACACCTTC. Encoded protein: CASSFLSVVGDKSHYGYTF.

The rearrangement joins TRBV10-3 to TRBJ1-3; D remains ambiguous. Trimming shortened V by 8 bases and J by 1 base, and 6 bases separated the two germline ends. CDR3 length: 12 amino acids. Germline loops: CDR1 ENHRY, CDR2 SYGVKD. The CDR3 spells CAISRSGNTIYF. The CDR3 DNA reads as TGTGCCATCTCTCGGTCTGGAAACACCATATATTTT.